The 9 T cell receptor beta chains below were found in one sample sequenced in a study of cytomegalovirus exposure and HLA in healthy donors. Sequencing was performed with immunoSEQ multiplex PCR; in TCRdb, only in-frame clones are kept and a portion is missing. The sample gives approximately 150,000 clones, roughly 90% of which show up once; 0.69% is in the top ten. Sequenced sample: PBMCs. The receptors stem from a man younger than 35 in good health and CMV-seronegative.

This clone came up once. The V call is TRBV7-2, the J call TRBJ1-4; TRBD1 matches at 7 bases. The CDR3 has 14 residues. From germline, CDR1 is SGHTA and CDR2 FQGNSA. V trimming: 5 bases; J trimming: 5 bases; junction bases outside the gene matches: 5. CDR3 sequence reads: CASSPGTANEKLFF. DNA of the CDR3: TGTGCCAGCAGCCCCGGGACAGCGAATGAAAAACTGTTTTTT.

The V and J genes are TRBV6-1 and TRBJ1-1, with D maybe TRBD1 (6 bases). The ends were cut back, 4 bases at V and 5 bases at J, with 14 bases in the middle. CDR1 is MNHNS, CDR2 SASEGT, per germline. The CDR3 sequence is 14 residues long. The CDR3 reads CASSAGVRGTEAFF. The CDR3 DNA follows: TGTGCCAGCAGTGCAGGGGTTAGGGGGACTGAAGCTTTCTTT.

The chain has TRBV25-1 and TRBJ2-7; D is possibly TRBD1 or TRBD2 (5 bases each). Germline CDR1 is MGHDK and CDR2 is SYGVNS. The CDR3 sequence is 12 residues long. V shed 4 bases and J shed 7 bases, with 11 bases lying between them. The CDR3 protein is CASSGSWGEQYV. The CDR3 DNA sequence: TGTGCCAGCAGTGGATCTTGGGGGGAGCAGTACGTC.

This clone was recorded a few times. The V call is TRBV11-2, the J call TRBJ2-7, with D maybe TRBD2 (5 bases). V lost 4 bases and J lost 3, with 7 bases in between. Germline CDR1 SGHAT, CDR2 FQNNGV. The CDR3 is made up of 12 amino acids. CDR3 sequence (DNA): TGTGCCAGCAGCTCTACTAGCTACGAGCAGTACGTC. As protein: CASSSTSYEQYV.

The chain has TRBV10-3 and TRBJ1-2, with D perhaps matching TRBD1 (6 bases). Germline CDR1 and CDR2: ENHRY and SYGVKD. The CDR3 has 15 residues. For the CDR3, the DNA is TGTGCGGTCCGGGTGGGCAGGGGAAGGCGGAATGGCTACACCTTC. Its translation: CAVRVGRGRRNGYTF.

The chain couples TRBV6-1 to TRBJ2-7, with a weak D call TRBD1 (6 bases). Germline V gene sequence: CDR1 MNHNS, CDR2 SASEGT. The ends were cut back, 5 bases at V and 4 bases at J, with 18 bases in the middle. The CDR3 has 15 amino acids. The CDR3 DNA sequence: TGTGCCAGCAGTCCCCGAACCGGGACACCTTACGAGCAGTACGTC. This translates into CASSPRTGTPYEQYV.

CDR3 residues: CASSLPRDNEQFF. DNA of the CDR3: TGTGCCAGCAGCTTGCCCCGGGACAATGAGCAGTTCTTC. The rearrangement links TRBV5-6 to TRBJ2-1; D remains ambiguous. Trimming cost V 1 base and J 5 bases, with 7 bases left between them. Germline CDR1 SGHDT, CDR2 YYEEEE. CDR3 length: 13 amino acids. The whole variable domain, remainder taken from reference TRBV5-6 and TRBJ2-1, is DAGVTQSPTHLIKTRGQQVTLRCSPKSGHDTVSWYQQALGQGPQFIFQYYEEEERQRGNFPDRFSGHQFPNYSSELNVNALLLGDSALYLCASSLPRDNEQFFGPGTRLTVL.

The rearrangement joins TRBV2 to TRBJ2-7; 10 positions match TRBD2. Germline loops: CDR1 SNHLY, CDR2 FYNNEI. J lost 3 bases, V lost 6 bases, and 8 bases had no gene match. The CDR3 loop spans 15 amino acids. CDR3: CASRRGAGGLYEQYF. Here the CDR3 DNA reads TGTGCCAGCAGACGGGGAGCGGGGGGGCTCTACGAGCAGTACTTC. Looking up the rest from reference TRBV2 and TRBJ2-7 gives the full variable domain: EPEVTQTPSHQVTQMGQEVILRCVPISNHLYFYWYRQILGQKVEFLVSFYNNEISEKSEIFDDQFSVERPDGSNFTLKIRSTKLEDSAMYFCASRRGAGGLYEQYFGPGTRLTVT.

This clone occurred once. This chain joins TRBV25-1 and TRBJ2-3; D is unclear. Deletions cut 3 bases from V and 3 bases from J, with 7 bases between. The CDR3 sequence is 13 residues long. Per the germline V gene, CDR1 is MGHDK and CDR2 is SYGVNS. The CDR3 sequence is CASSEPATDTQYF. DNA for the CDR3: TGTGCCAGCAGTGAGCCAGCGACAGATACGCAGTATTTT.